This T cell receptor (beta chain) was found in a study of CD8 T cells in Susac syndrome. After extraction with the RNeasy kit, roughly 0.5 to 1 ug of the RNA was reverse transcribed using random hexamers. Amplification of TCR beta CDR3 by immunoSEQ multiplex PCR spanned 54 Vbeta and 13 Jbeta. A single record per CDR3 protein comes from TCRdb applying MiXCR to the immunoSEQ multiplex PCR reads. The sample includes about 130,000 distinct CDR3 sequences, roughly 96% of them seen just once. Germline V gene lookup returns CDR1 MDHEN and CDR2 SYDVKM. Trimming cost V 3 bases and J 8 bases, with 11 bases left between them. The CDR3 spans 12 residues.

The chain recombines TRBV28 with TRBJ2-7, with a possible D match to TRBD1 (6 bases). The sequenced sample was CD4+ T cells from PBMCs. The receptor comes from a human donor in good health. The CDR3 DNA reads TGTGCCAGCAGTTTGGCACAGGGTAAGCAGTACTTC. It codes for CASSLAQGKQYF.